A single sample gave rise to the 3 T cell receptor beta chains below, sequenced in a study of T cell responses to AZD1222 COVID-19 vaccine. The protocol was immunoSEQ multiplex PCR, while the TCRdb copy is restricted to in-frame clones and leaves out a portion. Among approximately 110,000 clones listed, about nine tenths were seen once. Sequencing was performed on peripheral blood, taken 28 days after the second AZD1222 dose. The receptors were gathered from an adult who received the AZD1222 COVID-19 vaccine.

The chain links TRBV4-1 to TRBJ2-2; D remains ambiguous. With 4 bases removed from V and 6 bases from J, the gap between germline ends came to 12 bases. This CDR3 comprises 14 residues. Germline V gene sequence: CDR1 MGHRA, CDR2 YSYEKL. The CDR3 reads CASSPMGVSGELFF. The CDR3 DNA follows: TGCGCCAGCAGCCCAATGGGTGTTTCCGGGGAGCTGTTTTTT.

This sequence joins TRBV3-1 (or the pseudogene TRBV3-2) and TRBJ2-1; tentative D call: TRBD1 (5 bases). Germline values: CDR1 LGHDT, CDR2 YNNKEL (reference sequence). The CDR3 loop spans 15 amino acids. Trimming took 0 bases from V and 7 from J, leaving 13 bases between them. The chain's CDR3 is CASSQDQQGWNEQFF. The CDR3 bases are TGTGCCAGCAGCCAAGATCAGCAGGGTTGGAATGAGCAGTTCTTC.

The chain uses TRBV6-5 and TRBJ1-1; D unclear. V was shortened by 5 bases and J by 1 base, with 11 bases between the two germline ends. CDR1 MNHEY and CDR2 SVGAGI come from the germline V gene. The CDR3 runs to 14 residues. The CDR3 bases are TGTGCCAGCAGTCTGTCCGGGAAGAACACTGAAGCTTTCTTT. Its protein product is CASSLSGKNTEAFF.